The 13 T cell receptor beta chains below come from one sample, sequenced in a study of beta chain features in type 1 diabetes (dated by TCRdb to the late 2010s). The library was prepared using the immunoSEQ multiplex PCR assay. The entire isolated RNA was reverse transcribed using the High Capacity cDNA Reverse Transcription Kit, and thus expressed TCRB transcripts were sequenced. TCRdb retrieved this table from immuneACCESS and kept in-frame rearrangements only. Not all clones are present; in checked studies, unresolved V genes account for under half, and no reason is known for the remainder. Recorded for this sample are tens of thousands of clones; 30% to 40% of them occurred a single time. Around 0.5% of the sample is in the top ten clones. The sample consisted of stem cell memory CD4+ T cells from blood. This specimen's cell subset or site label, per the study, means: stem cell-like memory CD4+ T cells. These receptors came from a woman aged 18-29 years in good health.

This clone was seen a few times. V and J are TRBV18 and TRBJ2-1, with D possibly TRBD2 on 6 matching bases. The CDR3 consists of 14 residues. V was clipped by 8 bases and J by 0 bases, with 11 bases between them. Germline values: CDR1 KGHSH, CDR2 LQKENI. The CDR3 region has the DNA TGTGCCAGCCTAACGGGGGACTCCTACAATGAGCAGTTCTTC. It specifies CASLTGDSYNEQFF.

This clone was observed a few times. V and J are TRBV18 and TRBJ2-2; possibly TRBD1 for D (6 bases). The CDR3 has 14 amino acids. Germline CDR1 reads KGHSH; CDR2 reads LQKENI. The germline V and J ends were trimmed by 8 bases and 5 bases, with 15 bases remaining between them. Here the CDR3 reads CASTLITGTGELFF. CDR3 DNA sequence: TGTGCCAGCACCTTAATTACAGGGACCGGGGAGCTGTTTTTT.

The rearrangement links TRBV5-6 to TRBJ1-2; D call uncertain. The V gene's germline CDR1 is SGHDT and CDR2 YYEEEE. Between the trimmed V and J ends, which lost 3 bases and 8 bases, there was a span of 17 bases. CDR3 size: 14 residues. The CDR3 DNA reads TGTGCCAGCAGCTACCGGACCTCCCAGCGGGGCTACACCTTC. As protein: CASSYRTSQRGYTF.

The V gene is TRBV5-4, the J gene TRBJ2-2, with 7 bases aligning to TRBD1. Germline V gene data show CDR1 as SGHNT and CDR2 as YYREEE (reference sequence). The CDR3 has 17 amino acids. V lost 0 bases, J lost 4 bases, and 9 bases stayed unmatched. The CDR3 DNA follows: TGTGCCAGCAGCTTGGCAGGGACAGCGGCCATCACCGGGGAGCTGTTTTTT. Encoded protein: CASSLAGTAAITGELFF. Variable domain in full (rest from reference TRBV5-4 and TRBJ2-2): ETGVTQSPTHLIKTRGQQVTLRCSSQSGHNTVSWYQQALGQGPQFIFQYYREEENGRGNFPPRFSGLQFPNYSSELNVNALELDDSALYLCASSLAGTAAITGELFFGEGSRLTVL.

The V and J genes are TRBV27 and TRBJ1-2; no firm D call. Germline CDR1 MNHEY, CDR2 SMNVEV (reference sequence). The CDR3 runs 14 residues. V gave up 5 bases and J gave up 7 bases, with 17 bases separating them. The CDR3 nucleotides read TGTGCCAGCAGTAGCGAAAGACCTGAGCGTGGCTACACCTTC. This gives the protein CASSSERPERGYTF.

The rearrangement uses TRBV15 and TRBJ2-3; the match to TRBD2 covers 10 bases. In germline, CDR1 is LNHNV, CDR2 YYDKDF (reference sequence). V was clipped by 1 base and J by 2 bases; unmatched bases: 3. This CDR3 spans 16 amino acids. CDR3 sequence: CATSRASGGDTDTQYF. CDR3 DNA sequence: TGTGCCACCAGCAGAGCAAGCGGGGGGGACACAGATACGCAGTATTTT.

This clone appeared a few times. The chain recombines TRBV30 with TRBJ1-2; unclear D gene. The CDR3 has 12 residues. From germline, CDR1 is GTSNPN and CDR2 SVGIG (reference sequence). CDR3 bases: TGTGGAGGTCTTGGAGCTAACTATGGCTACACCTTC. Protein sequence: CGGLGANYGYTF.

The chain joins TRBV21-1 to TRBJ1-2; the D call of TRBD1 is as the table states it, not checked on the DNA. TRBV21-1 corresponds to a pseudogene. There are 16 residues in the CDR3. The CDR3 coding sequence is TGTGCCAGCAGCTCCCATCACAGTCAGGGGCGGGTTGGCTACACCTTC. This codes for CASSSHHSQGRVGYTF.

This clone was counted between two and nine times. This CDR3 is also generated by other DNA sequences in the sample. The chain has TRBV18 and TRBJ1-2; 8 bases are a match to TRBD1. V trimming: 3 bases; J trimming: 3 bases; junction bases outside the gene matches: 0. Per germline, CDR1 KGHSH and CDR2 LQKENI. CDR3 length equals 13 residues. The CDR3 loop reads CASSPDRDYGYTF. CDR3 nucleotide sequence: TGTGCCAGCTCACCGGACAGGGACTATGGCTACACCTTC.

This clone came up a few times. The chain carries TRBV5-4 and TRBJ2-3, with 7 bases matching TRBD1. Per the germline V gene, CDR1 is SGHNT and CDR2 is YYREEE (reference sequence). The CDR3 is 15 amino acids. V gave up 2 bases and J gave up 3 bases; unmatched junction bases: 6. CDR3 DNA sequence: TGTGCCAGCAGCTTAAAGGGGGCGAGAACAGATACGCAGTATTTT. It codes for CASSLKGARTDTQYF.

J is TRBJ2-7 and V is TRBV9; D gene uncertain. Looked up from germline, CDR1 is SGDLS and CDR2 is YYNGEE. The CDR3 extends over 14 amino acids. V lost 3 bases, J lost 0 bases, and 10 bases lay in between. CDR3 in amino acids: CASSERHTSYEQYF. The CDR3, as DNA: TGTGCCAGCAGCGAACGACACACCTCCTACGAGCAGTACTTC.

As DNA, the CDR3 is TGTGCCAGCAGCCAGGGCGCGGTGGGAACAGATACGCAGTATTTT. The encoded protein is CASSQGAVGTDTQYF. The chain joins TRBV7-3 to TRBJ2-3, with D tentatively TRBD1 (5 bases). Germline V gene data show CDR1 as SGHTA and CDR2 as FQGTGA. V dropped 5 bases and J dropped 3 bases, with 15 bases sitting between them. The CDR3 length is 15 residues. The entire variable domain, with the rest obtained from reference TRBV7-3 and TRBJ2-3, is as follows: GAGVSQTPSNKVTEKGKYVELRCDPISGHTALYWYRQSLGQGPEFLIYFQGTGAADDSGLPNDRFFAVRPEGSVSTLKIQRTERGDSAVYLCASSQGAVGTDTQYFGPGTRLTVL.

The chain uses TRBV11-2 and TRBJ1-1; no clear D gene. Between the trimmed V and J ends, which lost 1 base and 5 bases, there was a span of 11 bases. The CDR3 has 14 amino acids. Germline CDR1 and CDR2: SGHAT and FQNNGV. CDR3 in amino acids: CASSLGRGGTEAFF. CDR3 sequence (DNA): TGTGCCAGCAGCTTAGGGCGGGGAGGAACTGAAGCTTTCTTT. Full variable domain (rest looked up from reference TRBV11-2 and TRBJ1-1): EAGVAQSPRYKIIEKRQSVAFWCNPISGHATLYWYQQILGQGPKLLIQFQNNGVVDDSQLPKDRFSAERLKGVDSTLKIQPAKLEDSAVYLCASSLGRGGTEAFFGQGTRLTVV.